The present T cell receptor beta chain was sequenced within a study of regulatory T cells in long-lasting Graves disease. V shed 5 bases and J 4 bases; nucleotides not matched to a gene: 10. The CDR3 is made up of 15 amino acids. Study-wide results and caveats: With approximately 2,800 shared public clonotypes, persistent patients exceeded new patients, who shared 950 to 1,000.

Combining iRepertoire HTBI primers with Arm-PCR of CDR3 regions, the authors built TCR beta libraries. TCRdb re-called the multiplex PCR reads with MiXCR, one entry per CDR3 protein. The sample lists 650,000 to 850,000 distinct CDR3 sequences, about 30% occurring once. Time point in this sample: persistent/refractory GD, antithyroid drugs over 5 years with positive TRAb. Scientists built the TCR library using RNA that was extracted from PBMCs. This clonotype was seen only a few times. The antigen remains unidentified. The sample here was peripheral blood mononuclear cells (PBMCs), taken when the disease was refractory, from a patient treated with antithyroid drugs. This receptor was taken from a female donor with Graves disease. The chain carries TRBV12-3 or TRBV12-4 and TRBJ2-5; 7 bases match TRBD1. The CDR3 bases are TGTGCCAGCAGTACCCACAGGGGATCGGGAGAGACCCAGTACTTC. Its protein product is CASSTHRGSGETQYF.